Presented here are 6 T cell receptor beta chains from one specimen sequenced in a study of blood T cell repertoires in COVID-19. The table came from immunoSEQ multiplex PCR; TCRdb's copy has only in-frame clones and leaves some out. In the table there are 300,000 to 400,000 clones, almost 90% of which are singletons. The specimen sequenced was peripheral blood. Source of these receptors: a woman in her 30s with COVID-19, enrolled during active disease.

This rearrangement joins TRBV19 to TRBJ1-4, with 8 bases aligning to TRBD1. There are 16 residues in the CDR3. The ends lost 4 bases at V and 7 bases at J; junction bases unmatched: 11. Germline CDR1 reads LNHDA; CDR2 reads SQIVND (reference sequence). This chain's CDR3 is CASSTVSGQGSEKLFF. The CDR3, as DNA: TGTGCCAGTAGTACTGTAAGCGGACAGGGTAGTGAAAAACTGTTTTTT.

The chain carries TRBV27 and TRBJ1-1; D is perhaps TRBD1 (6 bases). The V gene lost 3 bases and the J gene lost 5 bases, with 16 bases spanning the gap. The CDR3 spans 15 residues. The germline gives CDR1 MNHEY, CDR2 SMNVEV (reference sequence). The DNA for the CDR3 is TGTGCCAGCAGTTTTCAACAGGGCATGAGAACTGAAGCTTTCTTT. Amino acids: CASSFQQGMRTEAFF.

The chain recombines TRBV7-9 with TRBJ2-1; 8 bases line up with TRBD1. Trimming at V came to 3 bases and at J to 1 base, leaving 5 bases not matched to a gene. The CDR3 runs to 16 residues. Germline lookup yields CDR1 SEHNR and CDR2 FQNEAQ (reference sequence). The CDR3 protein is CASSLQGALSYNEQFF. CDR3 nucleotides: TGTGCCAGCAGCTTGCAGGGGGCTTTATCCTACAATGAGCAGTTCTTC.

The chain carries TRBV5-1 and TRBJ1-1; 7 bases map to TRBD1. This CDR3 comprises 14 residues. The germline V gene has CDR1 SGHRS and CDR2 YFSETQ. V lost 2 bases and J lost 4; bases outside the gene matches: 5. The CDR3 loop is CASSFESGGTEAFF. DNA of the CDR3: TGCGCCAGCAGCTTTGAGTCAGGGGGCACTGAAGCTTTCTTT.

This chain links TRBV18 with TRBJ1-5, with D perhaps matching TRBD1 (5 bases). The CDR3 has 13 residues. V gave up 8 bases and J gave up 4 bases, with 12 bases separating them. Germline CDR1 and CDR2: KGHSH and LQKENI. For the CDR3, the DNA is TGTGCCAGCCGGGCCGACAGTAATCAGCCCCAGCATTTT. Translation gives CASRADSNQPQHF.

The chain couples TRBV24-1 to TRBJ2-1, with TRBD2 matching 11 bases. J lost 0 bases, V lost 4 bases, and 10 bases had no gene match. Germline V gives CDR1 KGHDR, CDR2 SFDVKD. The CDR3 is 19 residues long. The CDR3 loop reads CATSDPGTSGAVSYNEQFF. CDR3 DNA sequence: TGTGCCACCAGTGACCCCGGGACTAGCGGTGCAGTCTCCTACAATGAGCAGTTCTTC.